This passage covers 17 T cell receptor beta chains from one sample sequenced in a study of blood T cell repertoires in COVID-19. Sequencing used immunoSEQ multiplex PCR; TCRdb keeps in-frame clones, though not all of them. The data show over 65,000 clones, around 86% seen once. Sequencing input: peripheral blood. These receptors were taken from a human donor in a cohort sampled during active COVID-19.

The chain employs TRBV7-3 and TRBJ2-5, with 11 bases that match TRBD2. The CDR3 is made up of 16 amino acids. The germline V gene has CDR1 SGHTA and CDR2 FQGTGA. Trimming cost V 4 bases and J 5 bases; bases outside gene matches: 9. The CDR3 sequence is CASSSLAGGPRETQYF. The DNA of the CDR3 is TGTGCCAGCAGCTCGTTAGCGGGGGGGCCTAGGGAGACCCAGTACTTC.

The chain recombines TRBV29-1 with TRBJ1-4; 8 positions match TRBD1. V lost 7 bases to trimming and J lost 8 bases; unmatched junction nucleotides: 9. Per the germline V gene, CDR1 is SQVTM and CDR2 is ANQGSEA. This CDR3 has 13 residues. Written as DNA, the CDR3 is TGCAGCGCCTCGACAGGGGAGCTCGAAAAACTGTTTTTT. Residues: CSASTGELEKLFF. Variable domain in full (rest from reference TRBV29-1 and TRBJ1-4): SAVISQKPSRDICQRGTSLTIQCQVDSQVTMMFWYRQQPGQSLTLIATANQGSEATYESGFVIDKFPISRPNLTFSTLTVSNMSPEDSSIYLCSASTGELEKLFFGSGTQLSVL.

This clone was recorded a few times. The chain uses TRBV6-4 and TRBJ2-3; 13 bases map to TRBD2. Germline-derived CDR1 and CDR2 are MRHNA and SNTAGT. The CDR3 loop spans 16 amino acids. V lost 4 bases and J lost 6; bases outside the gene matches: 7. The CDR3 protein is CASSVDTSGGADTQYF. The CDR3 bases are TGTGCCAGCAGTGTCGATACTAGCGGGGGGGCGGATACGCAGTATTTT.

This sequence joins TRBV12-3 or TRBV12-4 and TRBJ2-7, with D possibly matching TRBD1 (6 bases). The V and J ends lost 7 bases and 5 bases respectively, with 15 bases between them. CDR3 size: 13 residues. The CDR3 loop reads CASTMAGANEQYF. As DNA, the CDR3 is TGTGCCAGCACCATGGCAGGGGCGAACGAGCAGTACTTC.

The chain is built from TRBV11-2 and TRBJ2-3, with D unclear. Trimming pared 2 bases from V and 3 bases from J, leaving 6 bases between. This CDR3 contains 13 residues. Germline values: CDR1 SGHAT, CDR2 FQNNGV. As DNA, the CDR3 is TGTGCCAGCAGCTTATATTTGACAGATACGCAGTATTTT. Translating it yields CASSLYLTDTQYF. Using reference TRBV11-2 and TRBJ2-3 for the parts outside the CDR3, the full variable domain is EAGVAQSPRYKIIEKRQSVAFWCNPISGHATLYWYQQILGQGPKLLIQFQNNGVVDDSQLPKDRFSAERLKGVDSTLKIQPAKLEDSAVYLCASSLYLTDTQYFGPGTRLTVL.

As DNA, the CDR3 is TGTGCCAGCAGCCCCTCCGAGACTGAAGCTTTCTTT. Amino acid sequence: CASSPSETEAFF. This chain joins TRBV12-3 or TRBV12-4 and TRBJ1-1; D call uncertain. The germline V and J ends were trimmed by 6 bases and 5 bases, with 10 bases remaining between them. CDR3 length: 12 amino acids.

The CDR3 nucleotides read TGTGCCAGCAGCCCGGGACTAGCGGGGGCCAACCAAGAGACCCAGTACTTC. Protein product: CASSPGLAGANQETQYF. J is TRBJ2-5 and V is TRBV7-9; 14 nucleotides line up with TRBD2. The CDR3 consists of 17 residues. The trim removed 5 bases at V and 0 bases at J, leaving 5 bases unmatched. Germline CDR1 reads SEHNR; CDR2 reads FQNEAQ (reference sequence).

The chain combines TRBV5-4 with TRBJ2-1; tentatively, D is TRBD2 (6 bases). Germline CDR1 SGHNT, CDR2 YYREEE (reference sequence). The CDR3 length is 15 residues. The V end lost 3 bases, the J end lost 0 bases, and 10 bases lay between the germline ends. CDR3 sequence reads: CASSSEGSSYNEQFF. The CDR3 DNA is TGTGCCAGCAGCTCGGAGGGGAGCTCCTACAATGAGCAGTTCTTC.

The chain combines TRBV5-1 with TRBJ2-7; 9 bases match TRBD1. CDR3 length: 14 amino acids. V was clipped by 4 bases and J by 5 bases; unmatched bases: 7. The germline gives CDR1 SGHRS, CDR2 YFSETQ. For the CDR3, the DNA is TGCGCCAGCAGCAGACAACAGGGGGCTGACGAGCAGTACTTC. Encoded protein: CASSRQQGADEQYF.

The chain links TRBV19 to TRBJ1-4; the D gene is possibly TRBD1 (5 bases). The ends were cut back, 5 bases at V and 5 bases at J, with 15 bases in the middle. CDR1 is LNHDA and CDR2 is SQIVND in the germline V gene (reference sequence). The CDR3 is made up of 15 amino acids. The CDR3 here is CASSASRAANEKLFF. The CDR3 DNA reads TGTGCCAGTAGTGCGTCCAGGGCGGCGAATGAAAAACTGTTTTTT.

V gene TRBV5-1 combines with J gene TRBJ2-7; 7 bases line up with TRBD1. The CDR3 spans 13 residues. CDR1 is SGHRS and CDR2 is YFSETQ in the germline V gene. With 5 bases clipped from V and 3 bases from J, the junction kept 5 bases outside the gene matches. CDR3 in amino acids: CASRGGADYEQYF. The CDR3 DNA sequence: TGCGCCAGCAGAGGGGGCGCGGACTACGAGCAGTACTTC.

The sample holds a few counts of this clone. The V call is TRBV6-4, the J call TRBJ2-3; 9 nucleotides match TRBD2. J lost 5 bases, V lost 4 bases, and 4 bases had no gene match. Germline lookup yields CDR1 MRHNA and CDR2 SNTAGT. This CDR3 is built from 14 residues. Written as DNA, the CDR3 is TGTGCCAGCAGTGTGGAAGCGGGGGGAGATACGCAGTATTTT. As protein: CASSVEAGGDTQYF.

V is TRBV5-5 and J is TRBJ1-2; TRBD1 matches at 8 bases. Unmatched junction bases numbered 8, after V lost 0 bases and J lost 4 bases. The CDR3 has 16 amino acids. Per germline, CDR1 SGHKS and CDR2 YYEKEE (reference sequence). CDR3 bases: TGTGCCAGCAGCTTGGAACAGGGGGGCCGAGGCTATGGCTACACCTTC. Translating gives CASSLEQGGRGYGYTF.

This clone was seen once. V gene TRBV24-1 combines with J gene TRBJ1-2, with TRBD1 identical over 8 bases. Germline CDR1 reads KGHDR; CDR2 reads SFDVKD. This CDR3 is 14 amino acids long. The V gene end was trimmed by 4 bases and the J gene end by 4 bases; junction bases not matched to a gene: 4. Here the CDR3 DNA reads TGTGCCACCAGTGAGACAGGGGAAGGCTATGGCTACACCTTC. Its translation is CATSETGEGYGYTF.

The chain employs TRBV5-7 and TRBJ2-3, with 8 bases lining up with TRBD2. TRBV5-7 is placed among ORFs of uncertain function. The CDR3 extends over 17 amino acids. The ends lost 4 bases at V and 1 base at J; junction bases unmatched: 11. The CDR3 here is CASSAGVAGLCTDTQYF. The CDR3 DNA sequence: TGTGCCAGCAGCGCCGGGGTAGCGGGGCTATGCACAGATACGCAGTATTTT.

This CDR3 reads CASGTGGMNEQFF. CDR3 in DNA: TGCGCCAGCGGGACAGGGGGGATGAATGAGCAGTTCTTC. V gene TRBV5-1 combines with J gene TRBJ2-1; 11 nucleotides align to TRBD1. V lost 7 bases and J lost 7; bases outside the gene matches: 4. Germline values: CDR1 SGHRS, CDR2 YFSETQ. The CDR3 covers 13 residues. Filled out from reference TRBV5-1 and TRBJ2-1, the complete variable domain reads KAGVTQTPRYLIKTRGQQVTLSCSPISGHRSVSWYQQTPGQGLQFLFEYFSETQRNKGNFPGRFSGRQFSNSRSEMNVSTLELGDSALYLCASGTGGMNEQFFGPGTRLTVL.

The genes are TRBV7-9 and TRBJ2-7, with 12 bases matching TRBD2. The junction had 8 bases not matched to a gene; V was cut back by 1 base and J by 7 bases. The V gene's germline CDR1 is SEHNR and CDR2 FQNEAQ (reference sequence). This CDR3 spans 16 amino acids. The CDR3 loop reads CASSLGVGGLAGEQYF. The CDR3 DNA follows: TGTGCCAGCAGCTTAGGGGTAGGAGGACTAGCGGGGGAGCAGTACTTC.